These T cell receptor beta chains were read from a single sample in a study of T cells in Graves' hyperthyroidism and ophthalmopathy. TCRdb independently ran MiXCR on the multiplex PCR reads; one entry per CDR3 protein. The sample contains 350,000 or so distinct CDR3 sequences, around a fifth of which appear only once. Sequencing was carried out using blood. These receptors all stem from a woman in her 50s with Graves' hyperthyroidism. Each CDR3 is given with its conserved first and last residue. A D gene is named only where the DNA matches it firmly. Expanded clones get a size class; other rows say once, few or many, or leave the size out.

>TRBD2|TRBJ2-2|16|.|TRBV7-9
CASSARLAGSTGELFF
TGTGCCAGCAGCGCGCGACTAGCGGGAAGCACCGGGGAGCTGTTTTTT
>TRBD1|TRBJ2-7|16|.|TRBV28
CASATPGQGVSYEQYF
TGTGCCAGCGCTACCCCGGGACAGGGGGTCTCCTACGAGCAGTACTTC
>TRBD1|TRBJ2-2|15|many|TRBV5-1
CASSPRTGNTGELFF
TGCGCCAGCAGCCCTCGGACAGGGAACACCGGGGAGCTGTTTTTT
>.|TRBJ2-7|12|many|TRBV29-1
CSVEESSYEQYF
TGCAGCGTTGAAGAGAGCTCCTACGAGCAGTACTTC
>TRBD2|TRBJ2-5|17|.|TRBV7-3
CASSPHSGRALPETQYF
TGTGCCAGCAGCCCGCATAGCGGGAGGGCCCTTCCAGAGACCCAGTACTTC
>.|TRBJ2-7|11|many|TRBV11-2
CASSVLHEQYF
TGTGCCAGCTCAGTTCTCCACGAGCAGTACTTC
>.|TRBJ2-3|14|many|TRBV5-1
CASSLAQSTDTQYF
TGCGCCAGCAGCTTGGCACAGTCCACAGATACGCAGTATTTT
>TRBD1|TRBJ2-1|20|few|TRBV11-2
CASSSRVRPGQGALRNEQFF
TGTGCCAGCAGCTCGAGGGTCCGACCTGGACAGGGGGCGTTAAGGAATGAGCAGTTCTTC
>.|TRBJ2-5|13|.|TRBV6-1
CASSEVGFRAQYF
TGTGCCAGCAGTGAAGTGGGCTTTAGGGCCCAGTACTTC
>.|TRBJ1-1|14|many|TRBV5-6
CASSLPGPNTEAFF
TGTGCCAGCAGCTTACCCGGACCGAACACTGAAGCTTTCTTT
>TRBD1|TRBJ2-7|13|.|TRBV7-3
CASSPGQGDEQYF
TGTGCCAGCAGCCCAGGACAGGGAGACGAGCAGTACTTC
>.|TRBJ2-4|14|many|TRBV7-8
CASSTESGRDIQYF
TGTGCCAGCAGCACGGAGTCGGGGCGGGACATTCAGTACTTC
>.|TRBJ1-5|14|few|TRBV20-1
CSASTGLGNQPQHF
TGCAGTGCCAGCACGGGACTGGGCAATCAGCCCCAGCATTTT
>.|TRBJ1-6|15|.|TRBV5-1
CASSFVAGENSPLHF
TGCGCCAGCAGCTTTGTGGCAGGAGAAAATTCACCCCTCCACTTT
>.|TRBJ1-3|14|few|TRBV6-2/TRBV6-3
CASRARAAGNTIYF
TGTGCCAGCAGAGCCAGGGCTGCGGGAAACACCATATATTTT
>TRBD1|TRBJ2-7|15|many|TRBV11-2
CASSTRTGVNKEQYF
TGTGCCAGCAGCACCAGGACAGGGGTGAATAAGGAGCAGTACTTC
>.|TRBJ1-1|12|many|TRBV9
CASSVTDTEAFF
TGTGCCAGCAGCGTGACTGACACTGAAGCTTTCTTT
>TRBD2|TRBJ2-4|15|many|TRBV11-3
CASSRSGRAKNIQYF
TGTGCCAGCAGTCGTAGCGGGAGGGCCAAAAACATTCAGTACTTC
>.|TRBJ1-5|14|many|TRBV27
CASSLQGGDQPQHF
TGTGCCAGCAGTCTCCAGGGAGGGGACCAGCCCCAGCATTTT
>TRBD1|TRBJ2-1|16|.|TRBV12-3/TRBV12-4
CASSPYRGVSYNEQFF
TGTGCCAGCAGTCCCTACAGGGGCGTTTCTTACAATGAGCAGTTCTTC
>TRBD1|TRBJ1-1|13|many|TRBV29-1
CSGQGQGITEAFF
TGCAGCGGGCAGGGACAGGGGATTACCGAAGCTTTCTTT
>TRBD2|TRBJ2-1|11|.|TRBV6-2/TRBV6-3
CAARTSNEQFF
TGTGCCGCCAGGACTAGCAATGAGCAGTTCTTC
>.|TRBJ1-5|16|.|TRBV2
CASSLAPGAPNQPQHF
TGTGCCAGCAGCTTAGCCCCCGGGGCTCCAAATCAGCCCCAGCATTTT
>.|TRBJ2-1|17|many|TRBV15
CATSRDGRGSSYNEQFF
TGTGCCACCAGCAGAGATGGTAGGGGTAGCTCCTACAATGAGCAGTTCTTC
>.|TRBJ1-6|14|few|TRBV27
CASSLLLSPITLHF
TGTGCCAGCAGTTTATTACTCTCGCCGATCACCCTCCACTTT
>.|TRBJ2-6|17|.|TRBV7-7
CASSPGLLASGANVLTF
TGTGCTAGCAGCCCCGGACTTCTTGCCTCTGGGGCCAACGTCCTGACTTTC
>.|TRBJ2-5|14|many|TRBV27
CASSLLAESETQYF
TGTGCCAGCAGTTTATTGGCAGAATCAGAGACCCAGTACTTC
>.|TRBJ2-3|16|many|TRBV7-3
CASSLFVGTSTDTQYF
TGTGCCAGCAGCTTATTTGTGGGAACTAGCACAGATACGCAGTATTTT
>TRBD1|TRBJ2-5|15|many|TRBV18
CASSATGASGETQYF
TGTGCCAGCTCAGCGACAGGGGCCTCGGGGGAGACCCAGTACTTC
>.|TRBJ2-3|16|few|TRBV12-3/TRBV12-4
CASSLRYLVYTDAQYF
TGTGCCAGCAGTTTAAGATACCTAGTATATACAGATGCGCAGTATTTT
>.|TRBJ1-1|15|many|TRBV3-1
CASSQDGGRATEAFF
TGTGCCAGCAGCCAAGATGGGGGTAGAGCCACTGAAGCTTTCTTT
>.|TRBJ2-3|14|.|TRBV7-3
CASSLAVNTDTQYF
TGTGCCAGCAGCTTAGCGGTGAACACAGATACGCAGTATTTT
>.|TRBJ2-7|17|many|TRBV27
CASSLLKLGGQRGEQYF
TGTGCCAGCAGTCTATTAAAGTTGGGGGGGCAAAGGGGCGAGCAGTACTTC
>TRBD1|TRBJ2-5|15|many|TRBV11-2
CASSLQGAQGETQYF
TGTGCCAGCAGCCTACAGGGGGCGCAGGGGGAGACCCAGTACTTC
>TRBD1|TRBJ1-2|15|many|TRBV6-2/TRBV6-3
CASSYPGQGKYGYTF
TGTGCCAGCAGTTACCCGGGACAGGGAAAATATGGCTACACCTTC
>TRBD2|TRBJ2-3|15|.|TRBV7-8
CASSSHSGSQDTQYF
TGTGCCAGCAGCTCCCATAGCGGGAGCCAAGATACGCAGTATTTT
>.|TRBJ2-3|13|many|TRBV20-1
CSASEAGEDTQYF
TGCAGTGCTAGCGAAGCAGGGGAAGATACGCAGTATTTT
>.|TRBJ2-7|15|.|TRBV11-2
CASSLRPTTGYEQYF
TGTGCCAGCAGCTTACGGCCCACAACAGGCTACGAGCAGTACTTC
>.|TRBJ2-7|14|few|TRBV6-2/TRBV6-3
CASTLPGSSYEQYF
TGTGCCAGCACCCTACCGGGTTCATCCTACGAGCAGTACTTC
>.|TRBJ2-7|14|.|TRBV5-1
CASSLGSESYEQYF
TGCGCCAGCAGCTTGGGTTCAGAGTCCTACGAGCAGTACTTC